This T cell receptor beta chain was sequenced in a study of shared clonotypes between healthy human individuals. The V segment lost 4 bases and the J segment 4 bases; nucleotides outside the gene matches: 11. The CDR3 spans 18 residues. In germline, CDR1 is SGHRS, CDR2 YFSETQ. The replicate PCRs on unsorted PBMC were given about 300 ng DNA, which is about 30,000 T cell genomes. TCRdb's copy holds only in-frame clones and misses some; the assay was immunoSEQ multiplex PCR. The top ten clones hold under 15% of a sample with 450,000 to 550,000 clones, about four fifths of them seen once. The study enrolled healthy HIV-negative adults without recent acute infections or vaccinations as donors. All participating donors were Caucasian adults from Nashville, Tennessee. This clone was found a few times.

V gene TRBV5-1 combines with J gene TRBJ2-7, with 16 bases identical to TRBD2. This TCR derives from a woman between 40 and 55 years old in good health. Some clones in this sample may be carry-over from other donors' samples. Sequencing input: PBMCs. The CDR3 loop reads CASSGGTSGRAFWYEQYF. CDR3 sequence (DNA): TGCGCCAGCAGCGGCGGGACTAGCGGGAGGGCGTTTTGGTACGAGCAGTACTTC. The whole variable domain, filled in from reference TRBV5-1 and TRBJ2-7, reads KAGVTQTPRYLIKTRGQQVTLSCSPISGHRSVSWYQQTPGQGLQFLFEYFSETQRNKGNFPGRFSGRQFSNSRSEMNVSTLELGDSALYLCASSGGTSGRAFWYEQYFGPGTRLTVT.